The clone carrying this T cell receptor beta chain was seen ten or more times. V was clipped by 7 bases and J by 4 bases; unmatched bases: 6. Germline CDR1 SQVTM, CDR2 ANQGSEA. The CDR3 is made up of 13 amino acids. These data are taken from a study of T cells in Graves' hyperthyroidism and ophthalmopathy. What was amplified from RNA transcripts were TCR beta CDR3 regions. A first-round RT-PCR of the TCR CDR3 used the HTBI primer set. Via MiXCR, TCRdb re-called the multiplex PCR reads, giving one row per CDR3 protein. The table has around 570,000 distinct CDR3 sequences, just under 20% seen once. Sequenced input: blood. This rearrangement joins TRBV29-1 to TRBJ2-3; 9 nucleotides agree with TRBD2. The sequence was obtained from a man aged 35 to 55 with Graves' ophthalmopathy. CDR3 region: CSASGKSADTQYF. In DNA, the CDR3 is TGCAGCGCTAGCGGGAAGAGTGCAGATACGCAGTATTTT.